This T cell receptor (beta chain) is from a study of blood T cell repertoires in COVID-19. Recovered Cohort 3 donors showed two negative PCRs, clearance, or symptom resolution. Using immunoSEQ multiplex PCR, the repertoire was profiled, and TCRdb retains in-frame clones only, with some absent. The sample has about 430,000 clones, around 89% seen once. CDR3 length: 15 amino acids. CDR1 KGHSH and CDR2 LQKENI come from the germline V gene. V lost 1 base to trimming and J lost 2 bases, with 9 bases between them. The rearrangement uses TRBV18 and TRBJ1-5; D may be TRBD1 (5 bases). This TCR derives from a man aged 25 to 45 who had recovered from COVID-19. Sequenced material: PBMCs or T cells enriched from blood (not recorded which). CDR3 region: CASSPRGEGNQPQHF. The CDR3 DNA follows: TGTGCCAGCTCACCACGGGGGGAGGGCAATCAGCCCCAGCATTTT.